This T cell receptor beta chain was captured in a study of vaccination effects on CD4 cells after COVID-19 (dated by TCRdb to between 2020 and 2023). Describing the broader study: Across the study, the median time from the second dose to post-vaccine sampling was 72 days (range 14 to 241). SARS-CoV-2 spike-specific CD4+ TCR repertoires were compared before and after mRNA vaccination in COVID-19 convalescent patients and in infection-naive vaccine recipients. Cultures from other donors in the study were sequenced with the Oncomine TCR Beta short-read assay on an Illumina iSeq 100. Altogether, nine to ten COVID-19 convalescent patients and a handful of SARS-CoV-2-naive healthy vaccine recipients made up the full study.

Spanning cysteine to phenylalanine, the CDR3 consists of 12 amino acids. Solely the CDR3 DNA is kept, with 36 bases framed from the first base. Deletion took 1 base off V and 9 bases off J, with a span of 8 bases between the germline ends. CDR1 is given as KGHDR and CDR2 as SFDVKD, both from the germline V gene. This clone has a single count. Which antigen it targets is not known. No base quality values were provided; no much bigger clone lies one nucleotide off. Libraries were prepared through the immunoSEQ multiplex PCR assay. DNA from the cultured, isolated CD4+ T cells was subjected to TCR beta CDR3 sequencing. Per the source publication's procedure: Non-productive TCR sequences were removed and reads were trimmed to the CDR3 region, keeping CDR3s of at least 7 amino acids. The MANAFEST web app was used to identify antigen-specific clonotypes by comparing expansion in peptide wells with expansion in reference cultures. To be called positive, a clone needed expansion at FDR<0.05 compared with the reference and with all other wells, an odds ratio greater than 5, and a frequency greater than 0.1% in two replicate wells. A clonotype was called cross-reactive if it was significantly expanded both in SARS-CoV-2 spike wells and in at least one common cold coronavirus spike condition. CDR3 similarity was assessed by Levenshtein distance with the stringdist R package, and unrooted trees were built with ape in R 3.6.1. TCRdb holds this immuneACCESS table with in-frame rearrangements only. Some clones are missing; in checked studies, unresolved V genes explain under half, and the rest has no known cause. The V and J calls and clone size are taken from that table; D and trimming were inferred from the DNA. A total of under 80,000 clones appear in this sample, 76% of them only once. Together, the top ten hold around 0.9% of the sample.

Broader findings and caveats from the paper: Among healthy vaccine recipients, nearly all vaccine-induced clones were SARS-CoV-2 mono-reactive, and only 1 of 255 was cross-reactive with common cold coronaviruses. Limitations of the study were the small number of convalescent patients and the absence of early post-infection timepoints. Marked clonal contraction was observed in both infection-induced and vaccine-induced clones at late post-vaccination timepoints, consistent with waning T cell responses.

In the ViraFEST assay, PBMC were stimulated with viral peptide pools, and TCR sequencing was then used to find antigen-specific CD4+ T cell clonotypes based on their expansion. After 10 days of culture, CD4+ T cells were isolated with the EasySep CD4+ T cell isolation kit. Participants received two doses of either the BNT162b2 or the mRNA-1273 mRNA SARS-CoV-2 vaccine. Negative nucleocapsid antibody results before and after vaccination confirmed that the healthy vaccine recipients had no prior SARS-CoV-2 infection. Fewer than 2.5 million PBMC per well were cultured in IMDM with 5% human AB serum, 9 to 10 IU/ml IL-2 and gentamicin, plus 10 ug/ml peptides. On days 3 and 7, half of the culture medium was replaced with fresh IL-2-containing medium. Unless otherwise noted, each peptide stimulation condition was cultured in triplicate wells. Using Ficoll-Paque Plus gradient centrifugation, PBMC were separated from whole blood and then either used fresh or cryopreserved at -140C. Overlapping peptide pools spanned the spike proteins of SARS-CoV-2 and the common cold coronaviruses HCoV-NL63, HCoV-OC43 and HCoV-229E. Genomic DNA was extracted from cultured CD4+ T cells with the QIAamp micro DNA kit.

The source is a human donor who received a COVID-19 vaccine. The chain is encoded by TRBV24-1 joined to TRBJ1-2; the D gene assignment is ambiguous. The sample was CD4+ T cells from PBMCs cultured with HCoV-OC43 spike peptides, taken after COVID-19 vaccination. According to the study, the label for this sample's cell subset or site signals: HCoV-OC43 spike overlapping peptide pool stimulation. The CDR3 region reads CATSDFPGSYTF. The nucleotide sequence reads TGTGCCACCAGTGATTTCCCGGGGAGCTACACCTTC.